This T cell receptor (beta chain) comes out of a study of regulatory T cells in long-lasting Graves disease (dated by TCRdb to the early 2020s). In the study overall: Antithyroid drugs had been taken for less than 3 months by newly diagnosed Graves' disease patients. This study used TCR sequencing and RNA sequencing of peripheral blood to compare persistent Graves' disease patients against newly diagnosed Graves' disease patients. The study took place in China and was registered as a clinical trial. TCR sequencing covered some 13 persistent and some 20 newly diagnosed Graves' disease patients, 33 samples in total.

The label giving this sample's time point can be read as: newly diagnosed GD, antithyroid drugs for less than 3 months. For both TCR sequencing and RNA sequencing, RNA was extracted from PBMCs in TRIzol. The diagnosis of Graves' disease followed American Thyroid Association guidelines. Recruitment of patients was carried out at an endocrinology department in Xi'an, China. Each patient gave around 9 milliliters of peripheral blood, collected in an EDTA anticoagulant tube. Ficoll Paque Plus density gradient separation was used to isolate PBMCs, and no further T cell sorting was performed. An Agilent 2100 Bioanalyzer and agarose gel were used to assess RNA quality, and a NanoDrop 2000 was used to measure RNA concentration. Beyond this particular receptor, the publication reports: Persistent Graves' disease patients showed lower TCR Shannon entropy and fewer highly expanded clones than newly diagnosed patients, suggesting clonal expansion. Peripheral blood alone was examined, since thyroid tissue, which constituted the primary lesion, could not be accessed. Patients with persistent disease shared more public clonotypes (around 3,000) than newly diagnosed patients did (approximately 990). Preferential use of TRBV28, TRBJ1-2 and TRBJ2-5 was observed in persistent disease, whereas TRBV20-1 and TRBJ2-1 were favored in newly diagnosed disease. Only the TCR beta chain was sequenced and analyzed. The small sample size was acknowledged by the authors as a limitation that may reduce accuracy.

Library method: multiplex PCR. Sequencer: Illumina HiSeq 4000. CDR3 regions were amplified by Arm-PCR with iRepertoire HTBI primers to construct TCR beta libraries. Gel purification was performed on PCR products prior to sequencing. Per the original workflow: Across samples, about 64 TRBV and 14 TRBJ segments were identified and used for gene usage analysis of CDR3 amino acid clonotypes. Filtered high-quality paired reads were merged into contigs using COPE and FqMerger. BLAST was used to align contigs to IMGT TRBV, TRBD and TRBJ reference genes, and CDR3 was defined according to IMGT. Any clonotype with a frequency above 0.1% was counted as a highly expanded clone. Shannon entropy served as the measure of repertoire diversity, while the Gini coefficient captured V-J evenness. A clonotype found in more than one individual was treated as public. TCRdb itself trimmed the public reads at Q25 with fastp, ran MiXCR and retained productive beta chains. Rows are combined by CDR3 protein, so each entry shows the most common genes and DNA. TCRdb, rather than the study authors, made the V and J calls. The sample records about 460,000 distinct CDR3 sequences, 12% to 15% of which are singletons. Approximately 17% of the sample lies in the top ten.

Reading the germline V gene gives CDR1 MDHEN and CDR2 SYDVKM. The CDR3 starts with the cysteine, ends with the phenylalanine, and has 18 residues. Of all the DNA, just the CDR3 is kept, 54 bases in frame from base 1. Notes on this clonotype: Its antigen is still unknown. This may stem from a read error, because a much larger clone lies one nucleotide away.

The same specimen was also included in a second study, on T cells in Graves' hyperthyroidism and ophthalmopathy. The second source states: Stable Graves' hyperthyroidism was defined as no progression to ophthalmopathy during 18 months of follow-up. Hyperthyroidism patients were newly diagnosed, had a disease duration of under 2 months, and were aged 18 to 65 years. Patients with uncontrolled infections, other autoimmune diseases, pregnancy or lactation were excluded. Diagnoses were based on clinical symptoms, serum thyroxine and TRAb, thyroid ultrasound and orbital computed tomography. For the first round of RT-PCR on the TCR CDR3, the HTBI primer set was used together with the Qiagen OneStep RT-PCR kit. Blood samples also contained most of the expanded thyroid clonotypes (frequency above 0.001), which suggests that blood repertoires may reflect thyroid immune responses. A model built on a 13 V-J signature distinguished ophthalmopathy from stable hyperthyroidism, reaching 85% to 90% sensitivity and around 81% specificity in cross-validation and 80%/75% in testing. In validation, progression to ophthalmopathy was predicted by the model with about 70% sensitivity and just over 72% specificity, a median of roughly 6.4 months before onset. To identify TCR V-J signatures that set the groups apart, the researchers used a discovery cohort of about a hundred patients, made up of 40 to 45 with Graves' ophthalmopathy and about 60 with stable Graves' hyperthyroidism. Prospective prediction of ophthalmopathy was tested in an independent validation cohort consisting of 18 to 20 hyperthyroidism patients and more than 15 patients who later progressed to ophthalmopathy. The roughly 99 discovery patients were divided at random into training and test sets in a 7:3 ratio. In addition, the study compared T-cell repertoires in thyroid tissue and in blood from roughly six Graves' hyperthyroidism patients. After blood sampling, hyperthyroidism patients were treated with methimazole at a starting dose of 30 mg daily, and ophthalmopathy patients were treated with high-dose intravenous methylprednisolone. Libraries were constructed in a second round of multiplex PCR, after which size selection and purification were performed. Sequencing of the libraries was done on an Illumina HiSeq2000 using paired-end 100 bp reads. SOAPnuke was used to process the raw data, throwing out any read that contained adapters or uncalled bases, had a mean Phred below 15, or lacked an exact constant-primer or identifier match. High-quality paired reads were merged with COPE v1.2.5, and unique nucleotide sequences were defined as clonotypes. MiTCR v1.1 was used to align clonotypes to the IMGT TRBV, TRBD and TRBJ reference segments. The analysis was restricted to V-J combinations with a frequency above 0.0001, which together covered approximately 99% of the repertoires. A TCS score was defined as the ratio of F50 (clonal expansion) to E x V (chaos), with BLOSUM62-based TCRdist applied between CDR3 peptides within each V-J. Welch's t-statistics and random forest reduced just over 500 V-J features to under 15, which were used in a naive Bayes classifier (R e1071). Sample size was not statistically predetermined, and blinding of investigators to group allocation was not performed. The paper describes TCR Vbeta CDR3 sequencing of 120 to 150 peripheral blood samples, made up of fewer than 50 ophthalmopathy patients, 70 to 80 hyperthyroidism patients and roughly 17 progressor patients.

This clonotype originated in a woman in her fifties or sixties with Graves disease. Donor details come from another sample of the same person, matched by shared clones. The specimen was peripheral blood mononuclear cells (PBMCs), collected at new diagnosis, from a patient treated with antithyroid drugs. The chain is assembled from TRBV28 and TRBJ2-4, and TRBD2 matches 16 of the central bases. The CDR3 protein is CAGSSLSGLAGGPVIQYF. The nucleotide sequence is TGTGCCGGCAGTTCACTATCGGGACTAGCGGGAGGGCCCGTCATTCAGTACTTC.